A single TCR beta chain is shown here with its context. Germline CDR1 MNHEY, CDR2 SVGAGI. V lost 6 bases to trimming and J lost 3 bases; unmatched junction nucleotides: 4. This CDR3 region has 14 residues. Repertoires were generated with immunoSEQ multiplex PCR, while TCRdb's copy carries only in-frame clones and drops some. The sample gives around 14,000 clones, more than 70% of which show up once; about 4.6% is in the top ten. Time point meaning: pre-treatment baseline. Response was assessed by RECIST 1.1 at 12 weeks, except a couple of rapid progressors. The sample belongs to a study of blood T cell dynamics during melanoma immunotherapy.

V usage is TRBV6-5 and J usage is TRBJ2-5; 10 bases agree with TRBD2. The sequence was collected from a human donor with melanoma. The sequences come from blood, collected from a patient treated with checkpoint blockade. The CDR3 coding sequence is TGTGCCAGCAGGGGACTAGCGAGCGAAGAGACCCAGTACTTC. Amino acid sequence: CASRGLASEETQYF.